Following are 27 T cell receptor beta chains from one sample sequenced in a study of blood T cell repertoires in COVID-19. Measured with immunoSEQ multiplex PCR; TCRdb has only the in-frame clones, and not every one. The repertoire includes some 200,000 clones, roughly 75% of them detected once, and under 8.5% sits in the top ten. The sequenced material came from peripheral blood. Receptors originate from a woman in her 70s with acute or convalescent COVID-19.

The V and J genes are TRBV5-1 and TRBJ2-7; 9 bases agree with TRBD2. The ends lost 2 bases at V and 3 bases at J; junction bases unmatched: 3. CDR3 length equals 14 residues. Germline V gene lookup returns CDR1 SGHRS and CDR2 YFSETQ. The CDR3: CASSFAGGNYEQYF. The CDR3 bases are TGCGCCAGCAGCTTTGCGGGGGGGAACTACGAGCAGTACTTC.

This chain links TRBV7-8 with TRBJ1-3; D perhaps matches TRBD1 (6 bases). CDR3 size: 14 residues. Deletions cut 5 bases from V and 4 bases from J, with 12 bases between. Germline-derived CDR1 and CDR2 are SGHVS and FQNEAQ. The CDR3 reads CASSLQGSGNTIYF. The CDR3 DNA reads TGTGCCAGCAGCCTACAGGGATCGGGAAACACCATATATTTT. Drawing the rest from reference TRBV7-8 and TRBJ1-3, the complete variable domain is GAGVSQSPRYKVAKRGQDVALRCDPISGHVSLFWYQQALGQGPEFLTYFQNEAQLDKSGLPSDRFFAERPEGSVSTLKIQRTQQEDSAVYLCASSLQGSGNTIYFGEGSWLTVV.

J is TRBJ2-3 and V is TRBV5-4; weak D call: TRBD2 (7 bases). This CDR3 is 16 amino acids long. CDR1 and CDR2 from the germline V gene are SGHNT and YYREEE (reference sequence). V lost 3 bases and J 3 bases, leaving 17 bases between the germline ends. CDR3 sequence (DNA): TGTGCCAGCAGCTCCGCTCGGGGGGCGGGGACAGATACGCAGTATTTT. Translating it yields CASSSARGAGTDTQYF.

This chain uses TRBV7-6 with TRBJ2-3; 12 bases line up with TRBD2. The CDR3 runs 16 residues. CDR1 and CDR2 from the germline V gene are SGHVS and FNYEAQ. The V segment lost 2 bases and the J segment 5 bases; nucleotides outside the gene matches: 5. CDR3 amino acids: CASSLLAGGPGDTQYF. In DNA, the CDR3 is TGTGCCAGCAGCTTACTAGCGGGGGGGCCGGGAGATACGCAGTATTTT.

CDR3 bases: TGTGCCAGCCACGGACAGCGGACAGGAGGCAATGAGCAGTTCTTC. This encodes CASHGQRTGGNEQFF. This chain uses TRBV28 with TRBJ2-1; 7 nucleotides line up with TRBD1. V shed 8 bases, J shed 6 bases, and the junction held 13 bases outside the gene matches. The CDR3 runs to 15 residues. Germline CDR1 MDHEN, CDR2 SYDVKM.

The V and J genes are TRBV18 and TRBJ1-3, with D possibly matching TRBD1 (5 bases). CDR3 length: 15 residues. Trimming removed 2 bases from V and 8 bases from J, with 16 bases in between. The germline CDR1 and CDR2 sequences are KGHSH and LQKENI. The CDR3 loop reads CASSPEGTPGDTIYF. The DNA for the CDR3 is TGTGCCAGCTCACCAGAAGGGACCCCGGGGGACACCATATATTTT.

V and J are TRBV5-1 and TRBJ1-6, with TRBD1 matching over 9 bases. The germline V gene encodes CDR1 SGHRS and CDR2 YFSETQ. With V trimmed by 1 base and J by 7 bases, 6 bases remained unmatched. The CDR3 contains 16 residues. CDR3 amino acids: CASSLNGQGTNSPLHF. In DNA form, the CDR3 reads TGCGCCAGCAGCTTGAATGGACAGGGGACAAATTCACCCCTCCACTTT. Filled out from reference TRBV5-1 and TRBJ1-6, the complete variable domain reads KAGVTQTPRYLIKTRGQQVTLSCSPISGHRSVSWYQQTPGQGLQFLFEYFSETQRNKGNFPGRFSGRQFSNSRSEMNVSTLELGDSALYLCASSLNGQGTNSPLHFGNGTRLTVT.

The chain carries TRBV7-3 and TRBJ1-1; TRBD1 matches 7 bases. V lost 5 bases and J lost 3; bases outside the gene matches: 12. The CDR3 length is 16 residues. CDR1 is SGHTA, CDR2 FQGTGA, per germline. In DNA form, the CDR3 reads TGTGCCAGCAGCCCCGCAGGGACAGCCTTTCACACTGAAGCTTTCTTT. It encodes CASSPAGTAFHTEAFF.

A single count supports this clone. This sample also contains other DNA sequences that code for the same CDR3. This sequence joins TRBV9 and TRBJ2-1; 9 bases are a match to TRBD2. V lost 3 bases, J lost 4 bases, and 5 bases stayed unmatched. This CDR3 region has 15 residues. Looked up from germline, CDR1 is SGDLS and CDR2 is YYNGEE. In DNA, the CDR3 is TGTGCCAGCAGCGAAGCGGGGGGCCCTTACAATGAGCAGTTCTTC. It specifies CASSEAGGPYNEQFF.

The chain combines TRBV6-2 or TRBV6-3 with TRBJ1-6; TRBD1 agrees at 10 bases. The CDR3 has 15 residues. CDR1 is MNHEY, CDR2 SVGEGT, per germline. The junction had 9 bases not matched to a gene; V was cut back by 3 bases and J by 13 bases. The CDR3 loop reads CASSYPGQGTPPLHF. CDR3 nucleotide sequence: TGTGCCAGCAGTTATCCGGGACAGGGGACCCCCCCCCTCCACTTT.

This chain connects TRBV9 to TRBJ2-3; TRBD1 aligns across 10 bases. The CDR3 spans 16 residues. J gave up 4 bases and V 0 bases, and 5 bases lay outside the gene matches. Germline CDR1 reads SGDLS; CDR2 reads YYNGEE. This CDR3 is CASSVEVTGGPDTQYF. The CDR3 DNA reads as TGTGCCAGCAGCGTAGAGGTGACAGGGGGCCCAGATACGCAGTATTTT.

The chain recombines TRBV7-6 with TRBJ2-7; 8 bases are shared with TRBD2. Germline values: CDR1 SGHVS, CDR2 FNYEAQ. V was clipped by 0 bases and J by 1 base; unmatched bases: 5. This CDR3 comprises 16 residues. In nucleotides, the CDR3 is TGTGCCAGCAGCTTAGCGTCGGGAGGGCAATCCTACGAGCAGTACTTC. This codes for CASSLASGGQSYEQYF. The whole variable domain, filled in from reference TRBV7-6 and TRBJ2-7, reads GAGVSQSPRYKVTKRGQDVALRCDPISGHVSLYWYRQALGQGPEFLTYFNYEAQQDKSGLPNDRFSAERPEGSISTLTIQRTEQRDSAMYRCASSLASGGQSYEQYFGPGTRLTVT.

This clone has a single count. The rearrangement uses TRBV5-1 and TRBJ2-1, with TRBD2 matching over 11 bases. From germline, CDR1 is SGHRS and CDR2 YFSETQ. CDR3 length: 15 residues. With 2 bases clipped from V and 2 bases from J, the junction kept 0 bases outside the gene matches. CDR3 sequence reads: CASSLLAGAYNEQFF. The CDR3 DNA follows: TGCGCCAGCAGCTTACTAGCGGGGGCCTACAATGAGCAGTTCTTC.

The chain carries TRBV10-3 and TRBJ2-4, with D perhaps matching TRBD2 (5 bases). V lost 2 bases and J 0 bases, leaving 20 bases between the germline ends. The germline V gene encodes CDR1 ENHRY and CDR2 SYGVKD. The CDR3 has 19 residues. This CDR3 reads CAISEVHPAEALAKNIQYF. The CDR3 coding sequence is TGTGCCATCAGTGAGGTACACCCGGCGGAGGCTCTAGCCAAAAACATTCAGTACTTC.

This chain links TRBV5-1 with TRBJ1-2; 8 bases map to TRBD1. The length of the CDR3 is 14 residues. J lost 4 bases, V lost 4 bases, and 6 bases had no gene match. Germline V gene lookup returns CDR1 SGHRS and CDR2 YFSETQ. The CDR3 bases are TGCGCCAGCAGCCCGGAGACAGGGGCCTATGGCTACACCTTC. Residues: CASSPETGAYGYTF. Full variable domain (remainder filled in from reference TRBV5-1 and TRBJ1-2): KAGVTQTPRYLIKTRGQQVTLSCSPISGHRSVSWYQQTPGQGLQFLFEYFSETQRNKGNFPGRFSGRQFSNSRSEMNVSTLELGDSALYLCASSPETGAYGYTFGSGTRLTVV.

J is TRBJ1-5 and V is TRBV2; 12 bases match TRBD1. After removal of 3 bases from V and 9 bases from J, the junction contained 6 bases not matched to a gene. CDR1 SNHLY and CDR2 FYNNEI come from the germline V gene. The CDR3 runs to 15 residues. This chain's CDR3 is CASSEGDRGQRPQHF. The CDR3 coding sequence is TGTGCCAGCAGTGAGGGGGACAGGGGGCAACGGCCCCAGCATTTT.

This chain connects TRBV24-1 to TRBJ2-5; TRBD1 might be the D (5 bases). The CDR3 consists of 14 residues. V lost 10 bases and J lost 9, with 23 bases in between. Germline V lookup: CDR1 KGHDR, CDR2 SFDVKD. The CDR3 nucleotides are TGTGCCACACAGTCGGCAGGGTCGCCGCAGGCCCAGTACTTC. This sequence encodes CATQSAGSPQAQYF.

The genes are TRBV18 and TRBJ1-6; 9 positions match TRBD1. Germline V gene lookup returns CDR1 KGHSH and CDR2 LQKENI. Unmatched junction bases numbered 17, after V lost 3 bases and J lost 5 bases. The CDR3 totals 20 residues. The CDR3, as DNA: TGTGCCAGCTCACCCCGACCTCCGGGACAGGGAGTAACGGATAATTCACCCCTCCACTTT. Encoded protein: CASSPRPPGQGVTDNSPLHF.

J is TRBJ2-7 and V is TRBV20-1; 11 positions agree with TRBD2. J was trimmed by 7 bases and V by 3 bases; bases with no gene match: 5. The CDR3 is 13 amino acids. In germline, CDR1 is DFQATT, CDR2 SNEGSKA (reference sequence). The CDR3 loop is CSASSGGAREQYV. Written as DNA, the CDR3 is TGCAGTGCTAGTAGCGGGGGGGCCAGGGAGCAGTACGTC.

The gene calls are TRBV7-2 and TRBJ1-2; a weak D match, TRBD1 (6 bases). CDR3 length: 14 residues. Trimming pared 0 bases from V and 8 bases from J, leaving 13 bases between. CDR1 is SGHTA, CDR2 FQGNSA, per germline. The CDR3 reads CASSLARGAEGYTF. In nucleotides, the CDR3 is TGTGCCAGCAGCTTAGCCCGGGGGGCTGAGGGCTACACCTTC.

The CDR3 region has the DNA TGTGCCTGGAGTGTAGGCGGGGGCACTGAAGCTTTCTTT. This sequence encodes CAWSVGGGTEAFF. The chain carries TRBV30 and TRBJ1-1, with D possibly matching TRBD1 (5 bases). CDR1 is GTSNPN and CDR2 is SVGIG in the germline V gene (reference sequence). The CDR3 extends over 13 amino acids. V was pared by 0 bases and J by 4 bases, with 9 bases between.

The rearrangement links TRBV13 to TRBJ2-5; no firm D call. V was shortened by 2 bases and J by 1 base, with 8 bases between the two germline ends. The CDR3 is made up of 14 amino acids. The V gene's germline CDR1 is PRHDT and CDR2 FYEKMQ (reference sequence). CDR3 coding DNA: TGTGCCAGCAGCTTATCCACGGTCCAAGAGACCCAGTACTTC. Protein: CASSLSTVQETQYF.

The V gene is TRBV3-1 (or the pseudogene TRBV3-2), the J gene TRBJ2-2; D remains unclear. The CDR3 totals 15 residues. Germline V gene lookup returns CDR1 LGHDT and CDR2 YNNKEL (reference sequence). Trimming removed 0 bases from V and 3 bases from J, with 8 bases in between. CDR3 region: CASSQEVQYTGELFF. The CDR3 nucleotides are TGTGCCAGCAGCCAAGAGGTACAGTACACCGGGGAGCTGTTTTTT.

V is TRBV27 and J is TRBJ2-1; perhaps TRBD2 as D (6 bases). The CDR3 contains 16 residues. V lost 6 bases and J 1 base, leaving 16 bases between the germline ends. Germline-derived CDR1 and CDR2 are MNHEY and SMNVEV (reference sequence). The CDR3 DNA reads TGTGCCAGCAGGAGATCCACCCGGGGGTCCTACAATGAGCAGTTCTTC. Translating it yields CASRRSTRGSYNEQFF.

As DNA, the CDR3 is TGTGCCAGTAGTATTGGGACAAACTATGGCTACACCTTC. Translated, it gives CASSIGTNYGYTF. V usage is TRBV19 and J usage is TRBJ1-2, with a tentative D call TRBD1 (6 bases). Germline CDR1 LNHDA, CDR2 SQIVND (reference sequence). V was clipped by 3 bases and J by 2 bases, with 7 bases between them. The CDR3 is 13 amino acids.

V gene TRBV4-1 combines with J gene TRBJ2-3; unclear D gene. V shed 4 bases and J shed 0 bases, with 8 bases lying between them. Germline CDR1 and CDR2: MGHRA and YSYEKL. This CDR3 is 14 amino acids long. The CDR3 DNA follows: TGCGCCAGCAGCCCCGTTACTAGCACAGATACGCAGTATTTT. It codes for CASSPVTSTDTQYF.

This clone occurred once. This chain connects TRBV9 to TRBJ2-7, with no clear D. V was trimmed by 1 base and J by 7 bases, leaving 12 bases between them. The germline V gene has CDR1 SGDLS and CDR2 YYNGEE. This CDR3 comprises 13 residues. The CDR3 spells CASSVRGPGEQYV. CDR3 nucleotides: TGTGCCAGCAGCGTACGAGGCCCTGGGGAGCAGTACGTC.